The rows below give T cell receptor beta chains drawn from one sample of a study of metastatic and nonmetastatic thyroid tumors. TCRdb re-clonotyped the PCR reads via MiXCR. The table shows over 25,000 clones, with about a sixth occurring only once. The sequenced material came from blood. The source is a female donor with papillary thyroid cancer or a benign thyroid nodule (not recorded which). Some clones in this sample may be carry-over from other donors' samples. Each CDR3 is given with its conserved first and last residue. D genes are given only for firm matches. Only some rows state a clone size, as once, few, many or a class for expanded clones.

DNA,CDR3,J,size,V,D
TGTGCCAGTCAAATAGCAACCTACAATGAGCAGTTCTTC,CASQIATYNEQFF,TRBJ2-1,medium-sized,TRBV6-1,.
TGTGCCAGCAGCTTCCGCAGCGCCCTCAATCAGCCCCAGCATTTT,CASSFRSALNQPQHF,TRBJ1-5,many,TRBV5-5,.
TGTGCCAGCAGTTACCTTACAGGGGATCAGCCCCAGCATTTT,CASSYLTGDQPQHF,TRBJ1-5,many,TRBV6-5,TRBD1
TGTGCCAGCAGCTGGGGGACAGGGAGTGGCTACACCTTC,CASSWGTGSGYTF,TRBJ1-2,.,TRBV7-2,TRBD1
TGTGCCAGCAGTCTATCCGGGACTAGCGGTATTCTCTCCTACGAGCAGTACTTC,CASSLSGTSGILSYEQYF,TRBJ2-7,.,TRBV28,TRBD2
TGTGCCACCAGCAGAGATAATACGGCAGCGCTGTACGAGCATTACTTC,CATSRDNTAALYEHYF,TRBJ2-7,.,TRBV15,.
TGTGCCAACAGCTCGTTGGGTGGGCAGAACACTGAAGCTTTCTTT,CANSSLGGQNTEAFF,TRBJ1-1,.,TRBV5-5,.
TGTGCCAACAGCCAGGTGGTCAGGGGGAACACTGAAGCTTTCTTT,CANSQVVRGNTEAFF,TRBJ1-1,many,TRBV14,.
TGTGCCAGCATGTACCGGGACAGAGGCTACGAGCAGTACTTC,CASMYRDRGYEQYF,TRBJ2-7,few,TRBV2,TRBD1
TGTGCCAGCAGTGAAGTTGGGGACTCCTACGAGCAGTACTTC,CASSEVGDSYEQYF,TRBJ2-7,medium-sized,TRBV6-1,.
TGTGCCAGCAGTTTATCGGTTTCGGCCGGTTTCGGCGAGCAGTACTTC,CASSLSVSAGFGEQYF,TRBJ2-7,many,TRBV27,.
TGTGTCAGTAGTCTACACGGGGGTGGTTCGGGCAATCAGCCCCGGCATTTT,CVSSLHGGGSGNQPRHF,TRBJ1-5,.,TRBV19,.
TGTGCCAGCAGTTTGAAGGTCTCCGGGGGCAATTCACCCCTCCACTTT,CASSLKVSGGNSPLHF,TRBJ1-6,medium-sized,TRBV6-1,.
TGTGCCAGCACCAAAGCCGGGACAGGGCCCGGGGAGCTGTTTTTT,CASTKAGTGPGELFF,TRBJ2-2,medium-sized,TRBV2,TRBD1
TGTGCCATCAGTAGATCGACGGAGAACTATGGCTTCTCCTTC,CAISRSTENYGFSF,TRBJ1-2,.,TRBV6-2/TRBV6-3,.
TGTGCCATCAGTGAGACTAGCGGGGGGGCCCCTAGCACAGATACGCAGTATTTT,CAISETSGGAPSTDTQYF,TRBJ2-3,many,TRBV10-3,TRBD2
TGCGCCAGCAGCTTGTCAGCCCGAGACGAGCAGTACTTC,CASSLSARDEQYF,TRBJ2-7,many,TRBV5-1,.
TGTGTCAGCAGCTTAGAGGGGTGGACCGGGGAGCTGTTTTTT,CVSSLEGWTGELFF,TRBJ2-2,.,TRBV7-6,.
TGTGCCAGCTCAACACTACAGGCCTCGAACACTGAAGCTTTCTTT,CASSTLQASNTEAFF,TRBJ1-1,once,TRBV18,.
TGTGCCTCCAGGGCGGGGGGATCCCGCGAGCAGTACTTC,CASRAGGSREQYF,TRBJ2-7,few,TRBV6-1,TRBD2